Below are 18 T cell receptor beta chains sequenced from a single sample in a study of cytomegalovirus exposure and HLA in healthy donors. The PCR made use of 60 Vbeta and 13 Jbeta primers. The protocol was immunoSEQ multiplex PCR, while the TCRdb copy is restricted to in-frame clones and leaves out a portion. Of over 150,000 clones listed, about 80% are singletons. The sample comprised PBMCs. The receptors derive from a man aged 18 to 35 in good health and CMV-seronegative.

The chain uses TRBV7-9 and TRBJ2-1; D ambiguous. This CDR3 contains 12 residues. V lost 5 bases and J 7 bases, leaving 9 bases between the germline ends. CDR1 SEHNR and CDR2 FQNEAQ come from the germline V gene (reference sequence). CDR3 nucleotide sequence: TGTGCCAGCAGCCCACTTAGAAATGAGCAGTTCTTC. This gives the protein CASSPLRNEQFF.

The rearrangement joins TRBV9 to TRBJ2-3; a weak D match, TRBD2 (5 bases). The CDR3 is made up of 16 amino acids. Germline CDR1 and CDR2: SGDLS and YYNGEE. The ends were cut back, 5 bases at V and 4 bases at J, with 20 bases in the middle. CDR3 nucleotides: TGTGCCAGCAGGCGGTATATCGGGAATGGGTCAGATACGCAGTATTTT. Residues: CASRRYIGNGSDTQYF.

The CDR3 loop reads CASSLSSGGGSYEQYF. CDR3 in DNA: TGTGCCAGCAGCCTTAGTTCAGGGGGAGGCTCCTACGAGCAGTACTTC. The chain links TRBV7-9 to TRBJ2-7; tentatively, D is TRBD1 (7 bases). Germline V gives CDR1 SEHNR, CDR2 FQNEAQ (reference sequence). This CDR3 contains 16 residues. With 5 bases removed from V and 0 bases from J, the gap between germline ends came to 17 bases.

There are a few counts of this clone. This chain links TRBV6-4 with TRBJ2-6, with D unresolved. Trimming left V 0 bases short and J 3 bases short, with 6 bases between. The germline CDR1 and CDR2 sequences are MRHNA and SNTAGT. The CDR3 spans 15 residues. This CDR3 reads CASSDSSRGANVLTF. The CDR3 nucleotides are TGTGCCAGCAGTGACTCTTCCCGTGGGGCCAACGTCCTGACTTTC.

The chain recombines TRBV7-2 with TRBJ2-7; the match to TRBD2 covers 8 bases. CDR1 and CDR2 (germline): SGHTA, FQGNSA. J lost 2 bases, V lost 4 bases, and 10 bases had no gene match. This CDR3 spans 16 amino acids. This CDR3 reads CASSSDGLAVTYEQYF. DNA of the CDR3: TGTGCCAGCAGCTCAGACGGACTAGCAGTCACCTACGAGCAGTACTTC.

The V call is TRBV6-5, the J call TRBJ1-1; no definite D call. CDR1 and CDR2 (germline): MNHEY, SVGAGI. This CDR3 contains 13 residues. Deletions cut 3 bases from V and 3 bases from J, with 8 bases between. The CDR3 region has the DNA TGTGCCAGCAGTTATCTAGGAGACACTGAAGCTTTCTTT. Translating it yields CASSYLGDTEAFF.

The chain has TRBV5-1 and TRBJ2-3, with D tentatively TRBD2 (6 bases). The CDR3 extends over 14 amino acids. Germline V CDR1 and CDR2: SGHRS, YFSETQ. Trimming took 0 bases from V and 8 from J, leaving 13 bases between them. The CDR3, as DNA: TGCGCCAGCAGCTTGGAACTAGGGGAGGCTACGCAGTATTTT. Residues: CASSLELGEATQYF.

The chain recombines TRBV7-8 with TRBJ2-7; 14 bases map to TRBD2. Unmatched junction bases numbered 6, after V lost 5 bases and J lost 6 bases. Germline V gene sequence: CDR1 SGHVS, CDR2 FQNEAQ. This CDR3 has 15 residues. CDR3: CASSMGLAGAFEQYF. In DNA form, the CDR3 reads TGTGCCAGCAGCATGGGACTAGCGGGAGCATTCGAGCAGTACTTC.

The CDR3 nucleotides are TGTGCTAGTGGTTTGAGGTCTAGCGACTACGACAATGAGCAGTTCTTC. Translation gives CASGLRSSDYDNEQFF. The genes are TRBV12-5 and TRBJ2-1, with D perhaps matching TRBD2 (6 bases). V was pared by 2 bases and J by 5 bases, with 16 bases between. CDR3 length equals 16 residues. Germline-derived CDR1 and CDR2 are LGHNT and FRNRAP.

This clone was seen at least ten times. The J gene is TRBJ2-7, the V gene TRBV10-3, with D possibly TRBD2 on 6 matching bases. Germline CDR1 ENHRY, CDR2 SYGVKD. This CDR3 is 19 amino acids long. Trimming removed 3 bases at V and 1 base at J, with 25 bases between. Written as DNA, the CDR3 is TGTGCCATCAGTGATGATTGGGCGGGACCAATGGACCTTTCCTACGAGCAGTACTTC. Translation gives CAISDDWAGPMDLSYEQYF.

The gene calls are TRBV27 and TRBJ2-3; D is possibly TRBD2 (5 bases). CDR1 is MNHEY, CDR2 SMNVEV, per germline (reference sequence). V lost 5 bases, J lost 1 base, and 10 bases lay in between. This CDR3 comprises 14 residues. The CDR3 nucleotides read TGTGCCAGCAGTCCTACTAGGGGCACAGATACGCAGTATTTT. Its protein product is CASSPTRGTDTQYF.

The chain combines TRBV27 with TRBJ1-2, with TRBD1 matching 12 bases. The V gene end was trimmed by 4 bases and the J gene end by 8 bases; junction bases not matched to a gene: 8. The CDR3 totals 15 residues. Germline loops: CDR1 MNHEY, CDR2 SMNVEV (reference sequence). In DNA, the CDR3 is TGTGCCAGCAGTTCGCCGGGACAGGGGGCGAGGGGCTACACCTTC. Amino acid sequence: CASSSPGQGARGYTF.

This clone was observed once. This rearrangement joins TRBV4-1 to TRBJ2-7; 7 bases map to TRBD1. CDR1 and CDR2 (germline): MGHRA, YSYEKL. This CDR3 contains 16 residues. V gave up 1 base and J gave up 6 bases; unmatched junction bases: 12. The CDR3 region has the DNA TGCGCCAGCAGCCAAGGACAGGGTTTCATGGGCTCCGAGCAGTACTTC. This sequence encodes CASSQGQGFMGSEQYF.

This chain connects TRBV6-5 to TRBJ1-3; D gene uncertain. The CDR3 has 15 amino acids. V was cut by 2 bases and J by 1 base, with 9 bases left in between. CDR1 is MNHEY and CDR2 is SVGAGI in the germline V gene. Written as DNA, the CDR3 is TGTGCCAGCAGTTACGTCCCACTTTCTGGAAACACCATATATTTT. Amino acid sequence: CASSYVPLSGNTIYF.

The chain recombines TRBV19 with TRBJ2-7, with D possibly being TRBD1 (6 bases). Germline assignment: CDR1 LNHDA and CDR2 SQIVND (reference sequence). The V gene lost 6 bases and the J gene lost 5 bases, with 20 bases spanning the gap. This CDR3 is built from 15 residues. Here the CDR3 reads CASRPTGPLVHEQYF. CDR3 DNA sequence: TGTGCCAGTAGACCAACAGGGCCCTTGGTCCACGAGCAGTACTTC.

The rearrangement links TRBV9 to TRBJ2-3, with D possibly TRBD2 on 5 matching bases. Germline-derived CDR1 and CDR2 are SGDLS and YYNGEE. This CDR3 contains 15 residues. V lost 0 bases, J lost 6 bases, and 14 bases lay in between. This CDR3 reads CASSVVGWRRDTQYF. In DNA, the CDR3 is TGTGCCAGCAGCGTAGTAGGGTGGAGGCGGGATACGCAGTATTTT. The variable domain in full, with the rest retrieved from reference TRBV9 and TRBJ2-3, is DSGVTQTPKHLITATGQRVTLRCSPRSGDLSVYWYQQSLDQGLQFLIQYYNGEERAKGNILERFSAQQFPDLHSELNLSSLELGDSALYFCASSVVGWRRDTQYFGPGTRLTVL.

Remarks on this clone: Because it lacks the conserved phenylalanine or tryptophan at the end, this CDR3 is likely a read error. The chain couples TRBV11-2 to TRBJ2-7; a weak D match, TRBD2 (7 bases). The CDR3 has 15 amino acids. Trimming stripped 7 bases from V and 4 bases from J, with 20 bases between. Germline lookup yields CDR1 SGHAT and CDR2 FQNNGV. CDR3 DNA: TGTGCCAGCACCCCTTCCCGGGGGGCGCGGTACGAGCAGTACCTC. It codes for CASTPSRGARYEQYL.

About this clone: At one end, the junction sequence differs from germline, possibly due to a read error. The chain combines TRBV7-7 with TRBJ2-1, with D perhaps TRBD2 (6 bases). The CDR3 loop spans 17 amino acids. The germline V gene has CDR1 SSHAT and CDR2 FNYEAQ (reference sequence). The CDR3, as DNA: TGTGCTAGCAGCTTAGAAGGGGTCGGGAGCTCCTACAATGAGCAGTTCTTC. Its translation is CASSLEGVGSSYNEQFF.